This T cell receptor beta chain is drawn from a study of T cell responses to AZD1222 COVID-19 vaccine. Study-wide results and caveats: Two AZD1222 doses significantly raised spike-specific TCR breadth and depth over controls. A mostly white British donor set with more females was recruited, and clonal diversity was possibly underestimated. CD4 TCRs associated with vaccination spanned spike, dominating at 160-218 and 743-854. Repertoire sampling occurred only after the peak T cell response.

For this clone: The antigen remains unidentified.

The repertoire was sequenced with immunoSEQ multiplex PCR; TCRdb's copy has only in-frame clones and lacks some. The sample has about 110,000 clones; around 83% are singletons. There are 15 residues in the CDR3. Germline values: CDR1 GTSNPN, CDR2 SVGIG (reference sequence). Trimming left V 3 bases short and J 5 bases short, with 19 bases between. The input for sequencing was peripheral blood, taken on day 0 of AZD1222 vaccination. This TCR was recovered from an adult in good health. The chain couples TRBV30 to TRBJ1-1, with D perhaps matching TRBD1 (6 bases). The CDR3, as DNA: TGTGCCTGGAGCGGCGCCAGGGGAGAGTTGACTGAAGCTTTCTTT. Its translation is CAWSGARGELTEAFF.